The 14 T cell receptor beta chains in this list originate from one sample, sequenced in a study of OX40 agonist ivuxolimab in advanced cancers. TCRdb keeps only in-frame clones here, not all; method: immunoSEQ multiplex PCR. The table lists some 80,000 clones, approximately 93% of them singletons. The input for sequencing was CD4+ or CD8+ T cells sorted from blood, taken in a trial of the OX40 agonist ivuxolimab. Source of these receptors: an adult with an advanced solid tumor such as melanoma, head and neck, liver or kidney cancer.

This chain joins TRBV7-3 and TRBJ1-5; 10 nucleotides agree with TRBD1. Trimming at V came to 2 bases and at J to 10 bases, leaving 2 bases not matched to a gene. The germline gives CDR1 SGHTA, CDR2 FQGTGA. The CDR3 loop spans 13 amino acids. The CDR3 DNA is TGTGCCAGCAGCTTAGACAGGGGGCACCCCCAGCATTTT. As protein: CASSLDRGHPQHF. Filled out from reference TRBV7-3 and TRBJ1-5, the complete variable domain reads GAGVSQTPSNKVTEKGKYVELRCDPISGHTALYWYRQSLGQGPEFLIYFQGTGAADDSGLPNDRFFAVRPEGSVSTLKIQRTERGDSAVYLCASSLDRGHPQHFGDGTRLSIL.

V is TRBV18 and J is TRBJ1-2, with 8 bases lining up with TRBD1. This CDR3 has 14 residues. Germline V gene lookup returns CDR1 KGHSH and CDR2 LQKENI. V was pared by 4 bases and J by 2 bases, with 3 bases of the junction left unmatched. The CDR3 protein is CASSLDRANYGYTF. The CDR3 DNA follows: TGTGCCAGCTCACTGGACAGGGCGAACTATGGCTACACCTTC.

This clone showed up just a few times. The chain has TRBV2 and TRBJ1-4; 9 nucleotides line up with TRBD1. The CDR3 totals 17 residues. Trimming took 1 base from V and 5 from J; bases not matched to a gene: 8. Germline V gene lookup returns CDR1 SNHLY and CDR2 FYNNEI. CDR3 bases: TGTGCCAGCAGTGAAGGAGAGTCGGGACAGGGAAATGAAAAACTGTTTTTT. Protein: CASSEGESGQGNEKLFF.

V gene TRBV9 combines with J gene TRBJ1-1, with TRBD1 identical over 7 bases. This CDR3 has 15 amino acids. The germline V gene encodes CDR1 SGDLS and CDR2 YYNGEE. J gave up 0 bases and V 0 bases, and 2 bases lay outside the gene matches. The CDR3 DNA is TGTGCCAGCAGCGTAGGACAGGGCGTGAACACTGAAGCTTTCTTT. Its protein product is CASSVGQGVNTEAFF.

The genes are TRBV25-1 and TRBJ1-4; 9 nucleotides align to TRBD1. The CDR3 spans 14 residues. Germline V gene sequence: CDR1 MGHDK, CDR2 SYGVNS. V shed 5 bases and J 8 bases; nucleotides not matched to a gene: 6. The CDR3 coding sequence is TGTGCCAGCAGTCGTACAGGGGGCTGGGAAAAACTGTTTTTT. Protein: CASSRTGGWEKLFF.

The J gene is TRBJ2-1, the V gene TRBV7-2, with TRBD2 identical over 10 bases. CDR1 is SGHTA and CDR2 is FQGNSA in the germline V gene. The CDR3 is made up of 15 amino acids. V lost 4 bases and J lost 7; bases outside the gene matches: 7. CDR3 sequence: CASSSSGGPGNEQFF. CDR3 sequence (DNA): TGTGCCAGCAGCTCTAGCGGGGGACCCGGGAATGAGCAGTTCTTC.

This chain connects TRBV27 to TRBJ1-4; D perhaps matches TRBD1 (6 bases). The CDR3 extends over 20 amino acids. Germline lookup yields CDR1 MNHEY and CDR2 SMNVEV (reference sequence). Between the trimmed V and J ends, which lost 0 bases and 0 bases, there was a span of 20 bases. Written as DNA, the CDR3 is TGTGCCAGCAGTTTATCGACGGCAGGGGCACCCCTTGCAACTAATGAAAAACTGTTTTTT. It encodes CASSLSTAGAPLATNEKLFF.

This clone is a singleton in its sample. V usage is TRBV7-3 and J usage is TRBJ1-1; D remains ambiguous. Trimming took 2 bases from V and 7 from J, leaving 8 bases between them. The V gene's germline CDR1 is SGHTA and CDR2 FQGTGA. There are 12 residues in the CDR3. Here the CDR3 reads CASSLPGGEAFF. The DNA for the CDR3 is TGTGCCAGCAGCTTACCTGGAGGTGAAGCTTTCTTT.

V is TRBV2 and J is TRBJ2-2; no reliable D call. There are 16 residues in the CDR3. CDR1 and CDR2 (germline): SNHLY, FYNNEI. Trimming took 2 bases from V and 6 from J, leaving 16 bases between them. CDR3 DNA: TGTGCCAGCAGTGAATCTCCCCGGTATCAACCCGGGGAGCTGTTTTTT. Translating it yields CASSESPRYQPGELFF.

This clone was found once. This chain joins TRBV10-3 and TRBJ1-4; D is possibly TRBD1 (6 bases). V was trimmed by 6 bases and J by 3 bases, leaving 11 bases between them. CDR1 is ENHRY, CDR2 SYGVKD, per germline. CDR3 length: 14 residues. The CDR3 is CAISSRGANEKLFF. Written as DNA, the CDR3 is TGTGCCATCAGCAGCAGGGGTGCTAATGAAAAACTGTTTTTT.

This sequence joins TRBV4-3 and TRBJ2-3; D ambiguous. CDR3 length: 18 amino acids. V lost 0 bases and J 3 bases, leaving 19 bases between the germline ends. Germline CDR1 is LGHNA and CDR2 is YSLEER. The DNA of the CDR3 is TGCGCCAGCAGCCAAGATGGGTCGTCCCCGAAGGGTACAGATACGCAGTATTTT. Translating it yields CASSQDGSSPKGTDTQYF.

CDR3 DNA: TGTGCCATCAGTGGGGCTAGCGGGAGCTCAAGCCAGTACTTC. Its protein product is CAISGASGSSSQYF. This sequence joins TRBV10-3 and TRBJ2-5; 10 bases are a match to TRBD2. V lost 4 bases, J lost 10 bases, and 9 bases stayed unmatched. Germline values: CDR1 ENHRY, CDR2 SYGVKD. CDR3 size: 14 residues.

V gene TRBV6-6 combines with J gene TRBJ1-2; 8 nucleotides agree with TRBD1. The trim removed 0 bases at V and 6 bases at J, leaving 6 bases unmatched. Per germline, CDR1 MNHNY and CDR2 SVGAGI (reference sequence). This CDR3 region has 15 residues. Here the CDR3 DNA reads TGTGCCAGCAGTTACTCGATGCAGGGGGCGGATGGCTACACCTTC. Translated, it gives CASSYSMQGADGYTF.

V and J are TRBV27 and TRBJ1-3; D unresolved. CDR1 and CDR2 (germline): MNHEY, SMNVEV (reference sequence). The CDR3 contains 13 residues. V lost 6 bases to trimming and J lost 4 bases, with 10 bases between them. CDR3 in DNA: TGTGCCAGCAGAGCTCTAGGGGGAAACACCATATATTTT. Protein sequence: CASRALGGNTIYF.